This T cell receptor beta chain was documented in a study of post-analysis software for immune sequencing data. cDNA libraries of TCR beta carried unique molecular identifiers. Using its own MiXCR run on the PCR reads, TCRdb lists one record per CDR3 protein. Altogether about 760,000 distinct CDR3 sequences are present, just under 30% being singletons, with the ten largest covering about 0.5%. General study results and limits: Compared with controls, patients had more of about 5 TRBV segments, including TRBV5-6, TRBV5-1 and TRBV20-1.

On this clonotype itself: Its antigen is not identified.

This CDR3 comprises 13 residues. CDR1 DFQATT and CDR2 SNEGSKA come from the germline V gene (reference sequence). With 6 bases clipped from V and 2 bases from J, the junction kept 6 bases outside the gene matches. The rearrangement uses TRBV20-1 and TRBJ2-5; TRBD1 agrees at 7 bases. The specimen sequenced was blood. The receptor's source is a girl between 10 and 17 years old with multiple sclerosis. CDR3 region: CSANRDSQETQYF. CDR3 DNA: TGCAGTGCAAACCGGGACAGTCAAGAGACCCAGTACTTC.